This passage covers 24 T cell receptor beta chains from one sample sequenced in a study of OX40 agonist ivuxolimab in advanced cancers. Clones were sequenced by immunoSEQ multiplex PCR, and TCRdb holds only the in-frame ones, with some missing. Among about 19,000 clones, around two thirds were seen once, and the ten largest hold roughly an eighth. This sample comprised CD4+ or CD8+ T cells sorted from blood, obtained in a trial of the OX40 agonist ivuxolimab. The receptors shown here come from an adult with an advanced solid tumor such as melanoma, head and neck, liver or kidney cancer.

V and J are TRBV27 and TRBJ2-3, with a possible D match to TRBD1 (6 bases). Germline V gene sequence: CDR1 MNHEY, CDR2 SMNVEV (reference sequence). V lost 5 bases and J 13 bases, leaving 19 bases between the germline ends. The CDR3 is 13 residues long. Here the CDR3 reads CASSAQGQIEEYF. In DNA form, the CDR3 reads TGTGCCAGCAGTGCCCAAGGACAGATAGAGGAGTATTTT.

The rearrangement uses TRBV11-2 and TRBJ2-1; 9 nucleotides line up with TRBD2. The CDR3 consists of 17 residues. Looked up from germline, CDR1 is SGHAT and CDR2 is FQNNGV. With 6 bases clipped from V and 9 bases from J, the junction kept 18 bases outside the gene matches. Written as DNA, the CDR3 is TGTGCCAGCAGACCTAAGCGGGAGACTAGCGGTACAGGTGAGCAGTTCTTC. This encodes CASRPKRETSGTGEQFF.

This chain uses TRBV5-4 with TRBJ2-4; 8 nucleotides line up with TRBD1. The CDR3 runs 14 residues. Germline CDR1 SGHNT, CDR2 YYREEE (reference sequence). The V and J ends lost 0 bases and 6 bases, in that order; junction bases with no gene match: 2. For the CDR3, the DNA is TGTGCCAGCAGCTTGGGGACAGGGACAAACATTCAGTACTTC. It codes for CASSLGTGTNIQYF.

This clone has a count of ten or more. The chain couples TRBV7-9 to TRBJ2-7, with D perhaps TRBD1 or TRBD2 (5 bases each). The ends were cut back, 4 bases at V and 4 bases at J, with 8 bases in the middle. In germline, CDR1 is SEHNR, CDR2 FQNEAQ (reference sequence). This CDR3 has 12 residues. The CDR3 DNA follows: TGTGCCAGCAGCTCCGGGACGTACGAGCAGTACTTC. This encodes CASSSGTYEQYF.

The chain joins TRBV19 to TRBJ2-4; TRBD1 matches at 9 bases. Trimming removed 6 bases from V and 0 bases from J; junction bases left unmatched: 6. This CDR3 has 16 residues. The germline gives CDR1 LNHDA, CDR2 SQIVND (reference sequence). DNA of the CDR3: TGTGCCAGTAGCCACCCGGACAGGGGAGCCAAAAACATTCAGTACTTC. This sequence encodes CASSHPDRGAKNIQYF. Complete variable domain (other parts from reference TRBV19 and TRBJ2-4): DGGITQSPKYLFRKEGQNVTLSCEQNLNHDAMYWYRQDPGQGLRLIYYSQIVNDFQKGDIAEGYSVSREKKESFPLTVTSAQKNPTAFYLCASSHPDRGAKNIQYFGAGTRLSVL.

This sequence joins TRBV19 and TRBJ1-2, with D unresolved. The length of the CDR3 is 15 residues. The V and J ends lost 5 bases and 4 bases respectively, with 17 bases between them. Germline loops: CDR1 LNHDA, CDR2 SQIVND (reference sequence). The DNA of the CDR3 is TGTGCCAGTAGTGTCCCTATGACACCGCTCTATGGCTACACCTTC. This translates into CASSVPMTPLYGYTF. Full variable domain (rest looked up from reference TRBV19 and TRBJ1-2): DGGITQSPKYLFRKEGQNVTLSCEQNLNHDAMYWYRQDPGQGLRLIYYSQIVNDFQKGDIAEGYSVSREKKESFPLTVTSAQKNPTAFYLCASSVPMTPLYGYTFGSGTRLTVV.

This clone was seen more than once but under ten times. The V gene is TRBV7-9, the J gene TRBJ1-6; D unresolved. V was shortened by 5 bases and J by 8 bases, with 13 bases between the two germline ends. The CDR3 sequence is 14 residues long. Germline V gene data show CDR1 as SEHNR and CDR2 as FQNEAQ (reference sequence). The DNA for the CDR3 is TGTGCCAGCAGCCTAGGGTATATGGATTCACCCCTCCACTTT. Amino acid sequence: CASSLGYMDSPLHF.

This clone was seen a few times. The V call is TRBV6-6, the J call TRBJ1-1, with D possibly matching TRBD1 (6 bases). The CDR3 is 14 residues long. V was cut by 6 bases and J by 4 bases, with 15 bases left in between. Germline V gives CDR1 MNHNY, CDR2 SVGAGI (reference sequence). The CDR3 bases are TGTGCCAGCAGCCCCAGGGAGGGGGGCACTGAAGCTTTCTTT. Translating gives CASSPREGGTEAFF.

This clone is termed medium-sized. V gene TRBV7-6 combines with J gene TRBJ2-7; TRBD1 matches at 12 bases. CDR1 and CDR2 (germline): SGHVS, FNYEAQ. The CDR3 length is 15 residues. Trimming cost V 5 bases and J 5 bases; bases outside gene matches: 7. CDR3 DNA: TGTGCCAGCAGCCTGGGGGACAGGGGGCTCGACGAGCAGTACTTC. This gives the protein CASSLGDRGLDEQYF.

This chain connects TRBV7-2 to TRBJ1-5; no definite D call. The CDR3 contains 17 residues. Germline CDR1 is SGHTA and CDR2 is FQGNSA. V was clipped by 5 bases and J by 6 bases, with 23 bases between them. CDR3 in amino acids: CASSPGEGSGWSQPQHF. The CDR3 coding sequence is TGTGCCAGCAGCCCCGGGGAGGGTTCCGGTTGGAGTCAGCCCCAGCATTTT.

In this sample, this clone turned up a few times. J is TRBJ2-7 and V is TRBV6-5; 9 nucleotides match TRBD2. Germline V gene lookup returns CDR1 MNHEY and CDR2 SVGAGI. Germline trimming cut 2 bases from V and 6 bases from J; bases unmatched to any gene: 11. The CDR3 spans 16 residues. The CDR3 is CASSYEDSGREGEQYF. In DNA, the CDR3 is TGTGCCAGCAGTTACGAGGATAGCGGGAGAGAGGGCGAGCAGTACTTC.

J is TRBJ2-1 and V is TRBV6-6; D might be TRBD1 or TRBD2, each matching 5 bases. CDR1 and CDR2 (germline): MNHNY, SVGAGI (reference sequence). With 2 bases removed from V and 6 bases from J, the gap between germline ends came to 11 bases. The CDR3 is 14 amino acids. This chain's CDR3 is CASSYEGQFNEQFF. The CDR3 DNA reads TGTGCCAGCAGTTACGAGGGGCAGTTCAATGAGCAGTTCTTC.

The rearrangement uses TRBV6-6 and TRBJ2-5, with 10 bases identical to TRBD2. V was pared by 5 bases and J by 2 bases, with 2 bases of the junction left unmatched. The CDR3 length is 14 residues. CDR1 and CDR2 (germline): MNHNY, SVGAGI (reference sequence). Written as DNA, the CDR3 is TGTGCCAGCAGTCTACTAGCGGGACAAGAGACCCAGTACTTC. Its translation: CASSLLAGQETQYF.

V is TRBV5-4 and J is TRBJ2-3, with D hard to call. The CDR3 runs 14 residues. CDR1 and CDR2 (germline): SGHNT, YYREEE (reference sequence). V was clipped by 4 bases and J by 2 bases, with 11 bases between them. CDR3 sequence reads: CASSLGRYTDTQYF. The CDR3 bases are TGTGCCAGCAGCCTCGGACGGTACACAGATACGCAGTATTTT.

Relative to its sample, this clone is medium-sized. CDR3 in amino acids: CASSKTGWTTEAFF. DNA of the CDR3: TGTGCCAGCAGCAAAACAGGGTGGACCACTGAAGCTTTCTTT. J is TRBJ1-1 and V is TRBV14; the D gene is possibly TRBD1 (6 bases). V lost 5 bases and J lost 4, with 14 bases in between. The CDR3 is made up of 14 amino acids. Per the germline V gene, CDR1 is SGHDN and CDR2 is FVKESK.

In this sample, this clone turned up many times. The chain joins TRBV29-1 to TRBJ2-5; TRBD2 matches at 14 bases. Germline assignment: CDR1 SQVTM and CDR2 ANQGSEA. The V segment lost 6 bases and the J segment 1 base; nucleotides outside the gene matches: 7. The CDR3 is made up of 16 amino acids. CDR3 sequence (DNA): TGCAGCGTAACGGGACTAGCGGGGGACCTCCAAGAGACCCAGTACTTC. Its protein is CSVTGLAGDLQETQYF. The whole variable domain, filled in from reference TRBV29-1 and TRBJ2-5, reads SAVISQKPSRDICQRGTSLTIQCQVDSQVTMMFWYRQQPGQSLTLIATANQGSEATYESGFVIDKFPISRPNLTFSTLTVSNMSPEDSSIYLCSVTGLAGDLQETQYFGPGTRLLVL.

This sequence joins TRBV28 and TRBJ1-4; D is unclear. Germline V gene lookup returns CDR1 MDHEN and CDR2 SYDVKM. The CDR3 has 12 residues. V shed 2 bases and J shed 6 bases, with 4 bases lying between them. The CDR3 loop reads CASSLTYEKLFF. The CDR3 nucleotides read TGTGCCAGCAGTTTAACCTATGAAAAACTGTTTTTT.

The CDR3 DNA follows: TGTGCCAGCAGCCCCCGAGGACGGTCCCAAGAGACCCAGTACTTC. This sequence encodes CASSPRGRSQETQYF. V is TRBV13 and J is TRBJ2-5; D is ambiguous. Trimming left V 5 bases short and J 1 base short, with 14 bases between. Germline V gene data show CDR1 as PRHDT and CDR2 as FYEKMQ (reference sequence). The CDR3 is 15 residues long.

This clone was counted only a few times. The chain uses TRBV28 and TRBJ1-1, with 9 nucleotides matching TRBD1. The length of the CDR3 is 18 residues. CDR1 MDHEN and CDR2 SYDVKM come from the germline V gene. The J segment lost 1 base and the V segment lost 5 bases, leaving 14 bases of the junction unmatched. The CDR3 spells CASSTYRDREVKNTEAFF. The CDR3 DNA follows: TGTGCCAGCAGTACTTACCGGGACAGGGAGGTTAAGAACACTGAAGCTTTCTTT.

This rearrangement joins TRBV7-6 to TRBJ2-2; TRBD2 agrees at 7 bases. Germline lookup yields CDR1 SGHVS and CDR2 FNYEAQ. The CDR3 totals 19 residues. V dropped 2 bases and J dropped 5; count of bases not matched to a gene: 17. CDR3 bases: TGTGCCAGCAGCTTATGGGGTGCGACTAGCCCGAGGGGAACCGGGGAGCTGTTTTTT. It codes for CASSLWGATSPRGTGELFF.

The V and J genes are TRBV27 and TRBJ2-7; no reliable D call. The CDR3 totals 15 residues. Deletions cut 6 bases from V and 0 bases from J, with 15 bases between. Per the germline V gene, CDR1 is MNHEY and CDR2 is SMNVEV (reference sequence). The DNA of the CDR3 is TGTGCCAGCAGATCCCTAGGTGCGGACTCCTACGAGCAGTACTTC. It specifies CASRSLGADSYEQYF.

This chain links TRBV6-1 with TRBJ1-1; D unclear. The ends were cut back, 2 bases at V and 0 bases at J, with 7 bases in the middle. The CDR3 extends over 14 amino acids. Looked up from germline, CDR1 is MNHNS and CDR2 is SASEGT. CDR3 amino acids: CASSERVMNTEAFF. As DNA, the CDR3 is TGTGCCAGCAGTGAAAGGGTCATGAACACTGAAGCTTTCTTT.

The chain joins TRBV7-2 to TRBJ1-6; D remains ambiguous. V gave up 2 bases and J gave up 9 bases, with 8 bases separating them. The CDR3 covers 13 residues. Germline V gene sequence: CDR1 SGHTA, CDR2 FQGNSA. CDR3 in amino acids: CASSLTAGSPLHF. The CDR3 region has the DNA TGTGCCAGCAGCTTAACGGCGGGTTCACCCCTCCACTTT.

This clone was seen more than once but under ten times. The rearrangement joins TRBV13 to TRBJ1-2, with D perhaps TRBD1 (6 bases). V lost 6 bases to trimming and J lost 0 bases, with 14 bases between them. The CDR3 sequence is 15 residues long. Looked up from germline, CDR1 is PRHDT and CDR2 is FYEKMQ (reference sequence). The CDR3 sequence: CASRGSGGPNYGYTF. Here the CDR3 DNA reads TGTGCCAGCAGGGGGAGTGGGGGCCCTAACTATGGCTACACCTTC.